A selection of T cell receptor beta chains follows, all from one sample in a study of blood T cell repertoires in COVID-19. Some clones are missing from TCRdb's copy, which holds only in-frame ones; the method was immunoSEQ multiplex PCR. The sample lists some 90,000 clones, nearly 90% occurring once. The specimen was peripheral blood. The receptors derive from a woman older than 75 with active or convalescent COVID-19. The conserved cysteine and the conserved F or W are not part of the CDR3 here. Size values are once, few and many counts, or a class for expanded clones, and some rows have none.

len | abundance | j_gene | v_gene | CDR3aa
12 | few | TRBJ2-7 | TRBV10-2 | ASRRGSRNYEQY
12 | . | TRBJ2-5 | TRBV2 | ASSSTSGSQTQY
11 | . | TRBJ2-5 | TRBV7-2 | ASSFDRVETQY
13 | . | TRBJ2-1 | TRBV5-1 | ASSAGTGVNNEQF
12 | . | TRBJ1-4 | TRBV5-1 | ASSPGPGGEKLF
12 | . | TRBJ1-4 | TRBV5-1 | ASSLRTGEEKLF
12 | . | TRBJ2-1 | TRBV5-1 | ASSLGTGGNEQF
10 | once | TRBJ1-6 | TRBV21-1 | ASMGRGSPLH
14 | . | TRBJ2-7 | TRBV5-1 | ASSFDPGQGAYEQY
13 | . | TRBJ2-1 | TRBV19 | ATSPGQGSYNEQF
13 | . | TRBJ1-3 | TRBV18 | ASSPPSNSGNTIY
12 | few | TRBJ1-1 | TRBV19 | ASSIERGRGEAF
14 | . | TRBJ2-7 | TRBV7-9 | ASSSRREGPGYEQY
12 | . | TRBJ1-3 | TRBV19 | ASTDRVISATIY
11 | . | TRBJ1-4 | TRBV6-5 | ASSIEYGEKLF
11 | . | TRBJ1-5 | TRBV19 | ASSSQGGQPQH
12 | . | TRBJ2-1 | TRBV6-4 | ASSRTGTSNEQF
13 | . | TRBJ2-2 | TRBV28 | ASSLSGLSTGELF
12 | . | TRBJ1-6 | TRBV27 | ASSQGQSRSPLH
11 | . | TRBJ1-5 | TRBV2 | ASTRDSNQPQH
14 | . | TRBJ1-5 | TRBV28 | ASSAGTFGSNQPQH
13 | . | TRBJ2-1 | TRBV7-2 | ASTPHGAQGNEQF
15 | . | TRBJ1-1 | TRBV7-3 | ASSPGTGGAGGTEAF
12 | . | TRBJ1-2 | TRBV7-3 | ASSPGTAHYGYT
14 | . | TRBJ2-4 | TRBV27 | ASSGMTGTTKNIQY
16 | once | TRBJ2-3 | TRBV7-2 | ASSLRPPGQGITDTQY
10 | . | TRBJ2-1 | TRBV28 | ASSGTYNEQF
13 | . | TRBJ2-7 | TRBV27 | ASSFGASGTEEQY
12 | few | TRBJ1-1 | TRBV28 | ASSPLLTESEAF
12 | . | TRBJ2-1 | TRBV19 | ASMGATGVIEQF
15 | . | TRBJ1-6 | TRBV27 | ASSLSQTGTAVYPLH
13 | . | TRBJ2-3 | TRBV9 | ASSEGGSPGDTQY
15 | . | TRBJ2-3 | TRBV5-8 | ASSSGLADPSTDTQY
13 | . | TRBJ2-5 | TRBV18 | ASSQTPGYQETQY
12 | . | TRBJ1-1 | TRBV4-3 | ASSQRAQNTEAF
15 | . | TRBJ2-3 | TRBV7-6 | ASSYRTLAGISDTQY
13 | . | TRBJ2-1 | TRBV5-6 | ASSLEGALYNEQF
14 | . | TRBJ2-1 | TRBV25-1 | ASSGYGGSSYNEQF
12 | . | TRBJ1-2 | TRBV5-1 | ASSLAGTGGGYT
14 | . | TRBJ2-7 | TRBV6-2/TRBV6-3 | ASNPSLGQGHYEQY
12 | few | TRBJ2-7 | TRBV7-2 | ASSTDRGQYEQY
12 | . | TRBJ2-7 | TRBV18 | ASSPAGVYDEQY
16 | . | TRBJ2-2 | TRBV6-4 | ASSPGTGEKTNTGELF
12 | . | TRBJ1-1 | TRBV7-8 | ASSLSGGQGRAF
15 | . | TRBJ2-3 | TRBV4-1 | ASSPFLLAGVADTQY
13 | . | TRBJ1-2 | TRBV10-3 | AISEGGPANYGYT
13 | . | TRBJ1-3 | TRBV18 | ASSLGTSSGNTIY
11 | . | TRBJ1-1 | TRBV6-5 | ASSRERNTEAF
9 | . | TRBJ2-5 | TRBV25-1 | ASNYQETQY
11 | . | TRBJ1-1 | TRBV5-1 | ASSLQGETEAF
12 | . | TRBJ2-7 | TRBV11-1 | ASSLGLRGSEQY
14 | few | TRBJ2-1 | TRBV3-1/TRBV3-2 | ASSQVSLAGKNEQF